The 32 T cell receptor beta chains listed next were all sequenced from one sample in a study of CD8+CD57+ T cells in acquired aplastic anemia. The sequenced patients had an expansion of CD8+CD57+ cells seen by flow cytometry. TCR beta VDJ combinations and CDR3 sequences were profiled from genomic DNA. Using its own MiXCR run on the reads, TCRdb lists one record per CDR3 protein. This repertoire shows approximately 470,000 distinct CDR3 sequences, roughly 34% found once; its top ten account for around 0.82%. Sequenced sample: sorted CD4+, CD8+, or CD8+CD57+ T cells (not recorded which) from PBMCs. All receptors derive from a human donor with aplastic anemia.

This clonotype was recorded at least ten times. This chain connects TRBV25-1 to TRBJ1-1; 7 nucleotides align to TRBD1. V trimming: 9 bases; J trimming: 7 bases; junction bases outside the gene matches: 8. CDR1 MGHDK and CDR2 SYGVNS come from the germline V gene. CDR3 size: 12 residues. CDR3 in DNA: TGTGCCAGTTACAGGGGTACGGGTGAAGCTTTCTTT. Amino acid sequence: CASYRGTGEAFF. Based on the CDR3 plus reference TRBV25-1 and TRBJ1-1, the full variable domain is EADIYQTPRYLVIGTGKKITLECSQTMGHDKMYWYQQDPGMELHLIHYSYGVNSTEKGDLSSESTVSRIRTEHFPLTLESARPSHTSQYLCASYRGTGEAFFGQGTRLTVV.

A note on this clonotype: A much more abundant neighbour one base away suggests this may be a read error. This chain uses TRBV2 with TRBJ1-4, with a tentative D call TRBD1 (6 bases). The CDR3 is 15 residues long. The V gene's germline CDR1 is SNHLY and CDR2 FYNNEI. V gave up 5 bases and J gave up 8 bases, with 18 bases separating them. CDR3 residues: CASSPTGFAAEKLFF. The CDR3 nucleotides read TGTGCCAGCAGTCCCACAGGGTTCGCTGCGGAAAAACTGTTTTTT.

This chain links TRBV12-3 or TRBV12-4 with TRBJ1-5; the match to TRBD1 covers 9 bases. This CDR3 contains 14 residues. With 7 bases clipped from V and 6 bases from J, the junction kept 7 bases outside the gene matches. The CDR3 DNA is TGTGCCAGCAATCAACAGGGGGCTAGTCAGCCCCAGCATTTT. This encodes CASNQQGASQPQHF.

This clonotype was picked up many times. The chain couples TRBV20-1 to TRBJ2-7; no clear D. The V gene lost 5 bases and the J gene lost 4 bases, with 9 bases spanning the gap. The germline V gene has CDR1 DFQATT and CDR2 SNEGSKA (reference sequence). This CDR3 is built from 11 residues. CDR3 DNA sequence: TGCAGTGCTGAAACAGAATACGAGCAGTACTTC. Amino acid sequence: CSAETEYEQYF.

This clonotype was detected many times. The gene calls are TRBV9 and TRBJ1-2; D gene unclear. This CDR3 comprises 17 residues. The V end was cut by 1 base, the J end by 1 base, with 17 bases between. Germline loops: CDR1 SGDLS, CDR2 YYNGEE. CDR3 in amino acids: CASSVSVIGGFNYGYTF. CDR3 nucleotides: TGTGCCAGCAGCGTAAGTGTGATCGGAGGGTTTAACTATGGCTACACCTTC.

This clonotype was observed at least ten times. The chain employs TRBV7-3 and TRBJ2-1; 11 bases align to TRBD1. The ends lost 5 bases at V and 6 bases at J; junction bases unmatched: 3. The CDR3 is 14 residues long. Per germline, CDR1 SGHTA and CDR2 FQGTGA. For the CDR3, the DNA is TGTGCCAGCAGCCGTGGGACAGGGGGCAATGAGCAGTTCTTC. This gives the protein CASSRGTGGNEQFF.

Of note for this clonotype: A much bigger clone sits one base away, suggesting this may be a read error. The chain recombines TRBV7-3 with TRBJ1-1, with 7 nucleotides matching TRBD1. After removal of 3 bases from V and 0 bases from J, the junction contained 4 bases not matched to a gene. Germline V gene data show CDR1 as SGHTA and CDR2 as FQGTGA. The CDR3 is made up of 15 amino acids. In DNA form, the CDR3 reads TGTGCCAGCAGCTTCAACGGACAGGTGAACACTGAAGCTTTCTTT. Protein: CASSFNGQVNTEAFF.

This clonotype occurred many times. The J gene is TRBJ2-4, the V gene TRBV11-2; no clear D. V was shortened by 4 bases and J by 7 bases, with 17 bases between the two germline ends. Per the germline V gene, CDR1 is SGHAT and CDR2 is FQNNGV. The CDR3 is made up of 15 amino acids. CDR3 coding DNA: TGTGCCAGCAGCTCGTATTTGTCTGTGGGTAACATTCAGTACTTC. Encoded protein: CASSSYLSVGNIQYF.

This clonotype was observed a handful of times. V and J are TRBV27 and TRBJ2-7, with D perhaps TRBD1 or TRBD2 (5 bases each). Trimming removed 6 bases from V and 7 bases from J, with 19 bases in between. Per the germline V gene, CDR1 is MNHEY and CDR2 is SMNVEV (reference sequence). CDR3 length: 14 residues. CDR3 nucleotides: TGTGCCAGCAGCCGGGCGGACGGGGCGAGAGAGCAGTACTTC. Translating gives CASSRADGAREQYF.

CDR3 DNA sequence: TGCAGTGCCCAGGAGGGGACAGGGGGCTTTGGAAACACCATATATTTT. Its protein product is CSAQEGTGGFGNTIYF. The chain couples TRBV20-1 to TRBJ1-3; TRBD1 matches at 12 bases. Trimming cost V 6 bases and J 3 bases; bases outside gene matches: 9. Germline V gene data show CDR1 as DFQATT and CDR2 as SNEGSKA (reference sequence). This CDR3 has 16 residues.

DNA for the CDR3: TGTGCCAGTAGTTTATTCCCTACCGGGACAGTATACGAGCAGTACTTC. Its translation is CASSLFPTGTVYEQYF. The chain is built from TRBV19 and TRBJ2-7; 7 bases agree with TRBD1. Germline V lookup: CDR1 LNHDA, CDR2 SQIVND (reference sequence). The CDR3 is 16 residues long. J was trimmed by 4 bases and V by 5 bases; bases with no gene match: 14.

The J gene is TRBJ2-5, the V gene TRBV25-1; TRBD2 agrees at 8 bases. The CDR3 length is 14 residues. Germline V CDR1 and CDR2: MGHDK, SYGVNS. Trimming cost V 2 bases and J 2 bases; bases outside gene matches: 1. The CDR3 is CASSEPSGQETQYF. The CDR3 DNA reads TGTGCCAGCAGTGAACCTAGCGGGCAAGAGACCCAGTACTTC.

This clonotype was observed many times. The chain combines TRBV19 with TRBJ1-1; tentative D call: TRBD1 (6 bases). The germline CDR1 and CDR2 sequences are LNHDA and SQIVND (reference sequence). The CDR3 covers 14 residues. V gave up 1 base and J gave up 1 base, with 7 bases separating them. As DNA, the CDR3 is TGTGCCAGTAGTATAGGACAGGAGAACACTGAAGCTTTCTTT. Its translation is CASSIGQENTEAFF.

This clonotype has only a few counts. The V and J genes are TRBV11-2 and TRBJ1-2; possible D gene TRBD1, 5 bases. The length of the CDR3 is 17 residues. V lost 1 base and J 4 bases, leaving 19 bases between the germline ends. From germline, CDR1 is SGHAT and CDR2 FQNNGV. The CDR3 DNA reads TGTGCCAGCAGCTTAGGTCGGGACCCCAACGGGTTCTATGGCTACACCTTC. This codes for CASSLGRDPNGFYGYTF.

This clonotype was recorded a few times. The chain combines TRBV27 with TRBJ1-6; tentative D call: TRBD1 (5 bases). CDR3 length: 14 residues. Germline values: CDR1 MNHEY, CDR2 SMNVEV (reference sequence). Trimming left V 6 bases short and J 10 bases short, with 16 bases between. The CDR3 sequence: CASSITGNESPLHF. In DNA form, the CDR3 reads TGTGCCAGCAGCATCACAGGAAACGAGTCACCCCTCCACTTT.

This clonotype was recorded at least ten times. This chain joins TRBV7-2 and TRBJ1-2; 8 bases agree with TRBD1. The CDR3 sequence is 14 residues long. The V gene end was trimmed by 5 bases and the J gene end by 7 bases; junction bases not matched to a gene: 9. The germline CDR1 and CDR2 sequences are SGHTA and FQGNSA. The CDR3 protein is CASSPDRGFLGYTF. In DNA form, the CDR3 reads TGTGCCAGCAGCCCCGACAGGGGATTTCTTGGCTACACCTTC.

Concerning this clonotype itself: This may be a read error, as it is one base from a much larger clone. The chain combines TRBV20-1 with TRBJ1-5; D is undetermined. This CDR3 contains 14 residues. Per the germline V gene, CDR1 is DFQATT and CDR2 is SNEGSKA (reference sequence). V lost 3 bases to trimming and J lost 6 bases, with 15 bases between them. For the CDR3, the DNA is TGCAGTGCTAGTTCAGAGGGTTGGGGTCAGCCCCAGCATTTT. As protein: CSASSEGWGQPQHF.

V is TRBV7-6 and J is TRBJ2-3; perhaps TRBD2 as D (6 bases). The length of the CDR3 is 17 residues. Germline lookup yields CDR1 SGHVS and CDR2 FNYEAQ. Trimming took 0 bases from V and 0 from J, leaving 13 bases between them. This chain's CDR3 is CASSLAFAGSSTDTQYF. CDR3 coding DNA: TGTGCCAGCAGCTTAGCTTTCGCGGGGAGTAGCACAGATACGCAGTATTTT.

The chain uses TRBV7-3 and TRBJ1-5; no clear D. V was trimmed by 3 bases and J by 4 bases, leaving 4 bases between them. The V gene's germline CDR1 is SGHTA and CDR2 FQGTGA. The CDR3 sequence is 12 residues long. As DNA, the CDR3 is TGTGCCAGCAGCTTCTATAATCAGCCCCAGCATTTT. Translating it yields CASSFYNQPQHF.

Worth noting for this clonotype: This may come from a read error, since a much larger clone is one base off. This chain links TRBV7-2 with TRBJ2-7; D possibly corresponds to TRBD1 (6 bases). Per the germline V gene, CDR1 is SGHTA and CDR2 is FQGNSA. This CDR3 contains 14 residues. The V end was cut by 5 bases, the J end by 0 bases, with 11 bases between. The CDR3 sequence: CASSRGRGSYEQYF. CDR3 in DNA: TGTGCCAGCAGCCGGGGCAGGGGCTCCTACGAGCAGTACTTC.

This clonotype was counted many times. The genes are TRBV5-1 and TRBJ2-3, with 8 bases that match TRBD2. The V and J ends lost 4 bases and 5 bases, in that order; junction bases with no gene match: 6. The CDR3 consists of 14 residues. The germline V gene has CDR1 SGHRS and CDR2 YFSETQ. The CDR3 is CASSSGGRGDTQYF. In DNA, the CDR3 is TGCGCCAGCAGCAGCGGGGGACGGGGAGATACGCAGTATTTT.

At least ten counts were recorded for this clonotype. V gene TRBV19 combines with J gene TRBJ1-6; D remains unclear. CDR1 and CDR2 from the germline V gene are LNHDA and SQIVND (reference sequence). V was pared by 4 bases and J by 10 bases, with 14 bases between. The CDR3 has 14 residues. The CDR3, as DNA: TGTGCCAGTAGTACAGGACCATTAGACTCACCCCTCCACTTT. This codes for CASSTGPLDSPLHF.

The J gene is TRBJ2-7, the V gene TRBV20-1; 7 bases map to TRBD1. Germline loops: CDR1 DFQATT, CDR2 SNEGSKA (reference sequence). The ends lost 0 bases at V and 3 bases at J; junction bases unmatched: 5. CDR3 length equals 14 residues. CDR3 sequence reads: CSARDRQGGYEQYF. In DNA form, the CDR3 reads TGCAGTGCTAGAGATCGACAGGGTGGCTACGAGCAGTACTTC.

This clonotype was observed many times. The chain uses TRBV2 and TRBJ1-5, with no clear D. Germline V CDR1 and CDR2: SNHLY, FYNNEI. Trimming removed 4 bases from V and 0 bases from J, with 10 bases in between. The CDR3 length is 15 residues. CDR3 DNA sequence: TGTGCCAGCAGTGCAAAGGCGGTTAGCAATCAGCCCCAGCATTTT. Protein: CASSAKAVSNQPQHF.

This chain links TRBV6-5 with TRBJ1-5; perhaps TRBD1 as D (5 bases). V was trimmed by 0 bases and J by 2 bases, leaving 8 bases between them. CDR1 and CDR2 (germline): MNHEY, SVGAGI. The CDR3 loop spans 15 amino acids. CDR3 nucleotides: TGTGCCAGCAGTTACTCTGGGGGAGGCAATCAGCCCCAGCATTTT. Protein sequence: CASSYSGGGNQPQHF.

Many counts were recorded for this clonotype. V is TRBV20-1 and J is TRBJ1-1; 7 nucleotides agree with TRBD1. The CDR3 is 13 residues long. Trimming removed 5 bases from V and 5 bases from J; junction bases left unmatched: 8. Per the germline V gene, CDR1 is DFQATT and CDR2 is SNEGSKA (reference sequence). CDR3 sequence (DNA): TGCAGTGCTGTGGACAGGATGAGGACTGAAGCTTTCTTT. It specifies CSAVDRMRTEAFF.

The chain joins TRBV4-2 to TRBJ2-7, with 8 bases that match TRBD2. Germline V gene sequence: CDR1 LGHNA, CDR2 YNFKEQ. This CDR3 region has 18 residues. With 4 bases clipped from V and 3 bases from J, the junction kept 17 bases outside the gene matches. For the CDR3, the DNA is TGTGCCAGCAGCCCAGAGCCTTTCGGGAGGGGTTTTGGCTACGAGCAGTACTTC. Protein: CASSPEPFGRGFGYEQYF.

This chain connects TRBV3-1 to TRBJ1-6; D ambiguous. V was clipped by 7 bases and J by 9 bases, with 13 bases between them. Germline V gene data show CDR1 as LGHDT and CDR2 as YNNKEL (reference sequence). This CDR3 has 13 amino acids. CDR3 region: CASMRTWGSPLHF. In DNA, the CDR3 is TGTGCCAGCATGAGGACTTGGGGTTCACCCCTCCACTTT.

The V gene is TRBV29-1, the J gene TRBJ1-2; D possibly corresponds to TRBD1 (5 bases). The CDR3 is 11 residues long. V dropped 8 bases and J dropped 7 bases, with 14 bases sitting between them. CDR1 SQVTM and CDR2 ANQGSEA come from the germline V gene. CDR3 sequence reads: CSPRVVSGYTF. In DNA form, the CDR3 reads TGCAGCCCCAGGGTCGTAAGTGGCTACACCTTC.

The chain recombines TRBV12-3 or TRBV12-4 with TRBJ2-7, with 8 bases aligning to TRBD1. V shed 5 bases, J shed 5 bases, and the junction held 8 bases outside the gene matches. This CDR3 has 14 amino acids. CDR3 region: CASSGVSGGDEQYF. CDR3 nucleotides: TGTGCCAGCAGTGGTGTGTCAGGGGGCGACGAGCAGTACTTC.

As DNA, the CDR3 is TGTGCCAGCAGCCAAGAAGGGCGACGTGGTAACACTGAAGCTTTCTTT. Encoded protein: CASSQEGRRGNTEAFF. This sequence joins TRBV14 and TRBJ1-1; D unclear. The CDR3 is made up of 16 amino acids. Germline lookup yields CDR1 SGHDN and CDR2 FVKESK. V lost 0 bases and J lost 2, with 13 bases in between.

This clonotype is a singleton in its sample. The rearrangement joins TRBV2 to TRBJ1-1, with 7 bases matching TRBD1. Per the germline V gene, CDR1 is SNHLY and CDR2 is FYNNEI. The junction had 7 bases not matched to a gene; V was cut back by 4 bases and J by 5 bases. There are 14 residues in the CDR3. The CDR3 nucleotides are TGTGCCAGCAGTGTAGAGACAGGGAGGACTGAAGCTTTCTTT. Translation gives CASSVETGRTEAFF. The full variable domain, completed using reference TRBV2 and TRBJ1-1, is EPEVTQTPSHQVTQMGQEVILRCVPISNHLYFYWYRQILGQKVEFLVSFYNNEISEKSEIFDDQFSVERPDGSNFTLKIRSTKLEDSAMYFCASSVETGRTEAFFGQGTRLTVV.